This is a list of T cell receptor beta chains from one sample in a study of T-cell memory formation after mild COVID-19. TCRdb used MiXCR to reprocess the 5' RACE reads, holding one entry per CDR3 protein. The sample contains roughly 150,000 distinct CDR3 sequences, 14% to 15% of which appear only once. Sequenced input: PBMCs or a T cell subset sorted from them (not recorded which). Receptors originate from an adult woman who had mild COVID-19 (a few samples of this study predate the infection). Cell type and time point are not known. CDR3s include the opening cysteine and the closing phenylalanine or tryptophan. D genes are given only for firm matches. Size is omitted from some rows. Given values are once, few, many or a class for expanded clones.

abundance,v_gene,d_gene,j_gene,CDR3aa,CDR3nt
many,TRBV24-1,NA,TRBJ2-3,CATSDPGGWQYF,TGTGCCACCAGTGATCCGGGCGGATGGCAGTATTTT
NA,TRBV6-2/TRBV6-3,TRBD2,TRBJ2-1,CASSYGGGADEQFF,TGTGCCAGCAGTTACGGCGGGGGGGCCGATGAGCAGTTCTTC
few,TRBV20-1,NA,TRBJ2-2,CSALNTGELFF,TGCAGTGCTCTAAACACCGGGGAGCTGTTTTTT
few,TRBV5-1,NA,TRBJ2-7,CASSLVGSPEQYF,TGCGCCAGCAGCTTGGTGGGGTCCCCCGAGCAGTACTTC
few,TRBV6-2/TRBV6-3,NA,TRBJ2-2,CASSYLLAARDSIGELFF,TGTGCCAGCAGTTATCTTTTGGCGGCAAGGGATAGCATCGGGGAGCTGTTTTTT
NA,TRBV7-6,TRBD1,TRBJ1-5,CASSTGTGFANQPQHF,TGTGCCAGCAGCACCGGGACAGGATTTGCCAATCAGCCCCAGCATTTT
NA,TRBV29-1,NA,TRBJ2-3,CSVVDQTNTQYF,TGCAGCGTTGTTGACCAGACCAATACGCAGTATTTT
many,TRBV7-9,NA,TRBJ2-1,CASSPSRTPSNEQFF,TGTGCCAGCAGCCCCTCGAGGACACCCTCCAATGAGCAGTTCTTC
few,TRBV5-1,NA,TRBJ2-6,CASSLIGANVLTF,TGCGCCAGCAGCTTGATTGGGGCCAACGTCCTGACTTTC
NA,TRBV15,TRBD1,TRBJ2-5,CATSTGTAFPGETQYF,TGTGCCACCAGCACCGGGACAGCTTTTCCGGGAGAGACCCAGTACTTC
NA,TRBV7-6,TRBD1,TRBJ2-7,CASSLESGTGGEQYF,TGTGCCAGCAGCTTAGAGAGTGGGACAGGGGGCGAGCAGTACTTC
few,TRBV7-3,TRBD1,TRBJ2-7,CASSPFGQGGEQYF,TGTGCCAGCAGCCCCTTTGGACAGGGAGGCGAGCAGTACTTC
few,TRBV7-9,NA,TRBJ2-7,CASSRGTYEQYF,TGTGCCAGCAGCCGCGGGACTTACGAGCAGTACTTC
few,TRBV4-1,TRBD1,TRBJ2-5,CASSRTGGKSETQYF,TGCGCCAGCAGCAGGACAGGGGGCAAATCGGAGACCCAGTACTTC
NA,TRBV12-3/TRBV12-4,TRBD1,TRBJ2-1,CASSTGTGEEQFF,TGTGCCAGCAGTACCGGGACAGGGGAAGAGCAGTTCTTC
few,TRBV24-1,NA,TRBJ2-3,CATSEPNTDTQYF,TGTGCCACCAGTGAGCCTAACACAGATACGCAGTATTTT
NA,TRBV6-2/TRBV6-3,TRBD1,TRBJ2-5,CASRRPLGQAEETQYF,TGTGCCAGCAGACGCCCGCTGGGACAGGCGGAAGAGACCCAGTACTTC
few,TRBV15,NA,TRBJ1-5,CATSSGRGTSNQPQHF,TGTGCCACCAGCAGTGGACGCGGGACAAGCAATCAGCCCCAGCATTTT
NA,TRBV12-3/TRBV12-4,TRBD2,TRBJ2-3,CASSGTSSLGTQYF,TGTGCCAGCAGCGGGACTAGCTCACTAGGTACGCAGTATTTT
NA,TRBV11-2,NA,TRBJ2-7,CASSLDSLYEQYF,TGTGCCAGCAGCTTAGACTCTCTCTACGAGCAGTACTTC
many,TRBV5-1,NA,TRBJ2-2,CASSLALGTGELFF,TGCGCCAGCAGCTTGGCCCTTGGGACCGGGGAGCTGTTTTTT
few,TRBV12-3/TRBV12-4,NA,TRBJ2-1,CASSFLGDNEQFF,TGTGCCAGCAGTTTTTTGGGGGACAATGAGCAGTTCTTC
few,TRBV30,NA,TRBJ2-7,CAWTSADYEQYF,TGTGCCTGGACATCGGCCGATTACGAGCAGTACTTC
few,TRBV7-6,NA,TRBJ2-3,CASSLELGLVTDTQYF,TGTGCCAGCAGCTTAGAACTGGGCCTAGTCACAGATACGCAGTATTTT
NA,TRBV10-3,NA,TRBJ2-5,CAISETESPQETQYF,TGTGCCATCAGTGAGACCGAATCCCCGCAAGAGACCCAGTACTTC
few,TRBV20-1,NA,TRBJ1-3,CSASTAGSGNTIYF,TGCAGTGCTAGCACGGCTGGCTCTGGAAACACCATATATTTT
NA,TRBV6-5,NA,TRBJ2-3,CASSYGAGITQYF,TGTGCCAGCAGTTACGGGGCGGGTATTACGCAGTATTTT
NA,TRBV2,NA,TRBJ2-7,CASSEGYTYEQYF,TGTGCCAGCAGTGAAGGGTACACCTACGAGCAGTACTTC
many,TRBV18,TRBD1,TRBJ2-7,CASSPGTGGTYEQYF,TGTGCCAGCTCACCTGGGACAGGGGGCACCTACGAGCAGTACTTC
NA,TRBV20-1,TRBD2,TRBJ2-1,CSAKTGTSGSHNEQFF,TGCAGTGCTAAAACCGGGACTAGCGGCTCACACAATGAGCAGTTCTTC
NA,TRBV6-6,NA,TRBJ1-1,CASSYSLGNTEAFF,TGTGCCAGCAGTTACTCGTTGGGGAACACTGAAGCTTTCTTT
few,TRBV7-9,NA,TRBJ2-5,CASHGGGARETQYF,TGTGCCAGCCACGGCGGGGGCGCCAGGGAGACCCAGTACTTC
NA,TRBV7-2,TRBD1,TRBJ1-3,CASSPDRSSGNTIYF,TGTGCCAGCAGCCCGGACAGGTCCTCTGGAAACACCATATATTTT
NA,TRBV11-2,TRBD2,TRBJ2-7,CASSSEGTSGYEQYF,TGTGCCAGCAGCTCAGAAGGGACTAGCGGTTACGAGCAGTACTTC
NA,TRBV29-1,NA,TRBJ2-3,CSVEWATHSTDTQYF,TGCAGCGTTGAATGGGCGACCCATAGCACAGATACGCAGTATTTT
few,TRBV12-3/TRBV12-4,NA,TRBJ1-2,CASSLRVLGGYTF,TGTGCCAGCAGTTTACGGGTCCTTGGCGGCTACACCTTC
few,TRBV6-2/TRBV6-3,TRBD1,TRBJ2-7,CASSGLTETGAYEQYF,TGTGCCAGCAGCGGTCTAACCGAGACAGGGGCCTACGAGCAGTACTTC
once,TRBV12-3/TRBV12-4,TRBD2,TRBJ2-1,CASSLTSGFNNEQFF,TGTGCCAGCAGTTTAACTAGCGGATTCAACAATGAGCAGTTCTTC
NA,TRBV5-1,TRBD1,TRBJ1-1,CASSGAGTGGTEAFF,TGCGCCAGCAGCGGAGCCGGGACAGGGGGTACTGAAGCTTTCTTT
many,TRBV24-1,NA,TRBJ2-5,CATSDSRETQYF,TGTGCCACCAGTGATTCGCGGGAGACCCAGTACTTC
NA,TRBV4-1,TRBD1,TRBJ2-7,CASSLSRTGDYEQYF,TGCGCCAGCAGCCTCTCTCGGACAGGGGACTACGAGCAGTACTTC
few,TRBV20-1,TRBD1,TRBJ1-1,CSARGPGGHTEAFF,TGCAGTGCTAGGGGTCCAGGGGGCCACACTGAAGCTTTCTTT
many,TRBV4-1,NA,TRBJ2-7,CASSPGPSYEQYF,TGCGCCAGCAGCCCCGGGCCGTCCTACGAGCAGTACTTC
few,TRBV7-8,TRBD1,TRBJ2-2,CASSFLGQGSTGELFF,TGTGCCAGCTCTTTTCTGGGACAGGGGTCGACCGGGGAGCTGTTTTTT